These 8 T cell receptor beta chains were sequenced from one sample in a study of control samples from healthy donors and cancer patients. Here immunoSEQ multiplex PCR was the method, and the copy in TCRdb shows in-frame clones only, minus some. In the table there are some 130,000 clones, approximately 90% of which are singletons. Sequencing was carried out using blood. These receptors came from a woman in her forties or fifties in good health.

V usage is TRBV19 and J usage is TRBJ1-3; D is possibly TRBD1 (5 bases). This CDR3 comprises 14 residues. Germline CDR1 LNHDA, CDR2 SQIVND (reference sequence). The V end was cut by 3 bases, the J end by 1 base, with 7 bases between. CDR3 in amino acids: CASSMGGSGNTIYF. The CDR3, as DNA: TGTGCCAGTAGTATGGGGGGTTCTGGAAACACCATATATTTT.

This clone was observed once. The rearrangement joins TRBV6-6 to TRBJ1-4, with 9 bases identical to TRBD1. The V and J ends lost 7 bases and 9 bases, in that order; junction bases with no gene match: 6. The CDR3 runs to 13 residues. CDR1 and CDR2 from the germline V gene are MNHNY and SVGAGI (reference sequence). CDR3 DNA: TGTGCCAGCACCGACGGGACAGGGAAAAAACTGTTTTTT. Its protein product is CASTDGTGKKLFF.

This chain uses TRBV7-9 with TRBJ1-1, with no clear D. The CDR3 runs 14 residues. The V and J ends lost 1 base and 0 bases respectively, with 6 bases between them. Germline loops: CDR1 SEHNR, CDR2 FQNEAQ (reference sequence). CDR3 sequence: CASSLDRLNTEAFF. The CDR3 bases are TGTGCCAGCAGCTTAGATCGCCTGAACACTGAAGCTTTCTTT. The entire variable domain, with the rest obtained from reference TRBV7-9 and TRBJ1-1, is as follows: DTGVSQNPRHKITKRGQNVTFRCDPISEHNRLYWYRQTLGQGPEFLTYFQNEAQLEKSRLLSDRFSAERPKGSFSTLEIQRTEQGDSAMYLCASSLDRLNTEAFFGQGTRLTVV.

The rearrangement uses TRBV19 and TRBJ2-7; D could derive from TRBD1 or TRBD2 (5 bases each). The CDR3 spans 16 residues. Germline CDR1 LNHDA, CDR2 SQIVND (reference sequence). The V end lost 3 bases, the J end lost 2 bases, and 17 bases lay between the germline ends. The CDR3: CASSIFIGTRPYEQYF. In DNA, the CDR3 is TGTGCCAGTAGTATTTTTATCGGGACCCGTCCCTACGAGCAGTACTTC. The full variable domain, with the rest looked up from reference TRBV19 and TRBJ2-7, is DGGITQSPKYLFRKEGQNVTLSCEQNLNHDAMYWYRQDPGQGLRLIYYSQIVNDFQKGDIAEGYSVSREKKESFPLTVTSAQKNPTAFYLCASSIFIGTRPYEQYFGPGTRLTVT.

The table lists this clone with a count of one. This chain links TRBV13 with TRBJ1-4; 10 nucleotides align to TRBD1. The CDR3 is 18 residues long. V trimming: 4 bases; J trimming: 8 bases; junction bases outside the gene matches: 16. Germline loops: CDR1 PRHDT, CDR2 FYEKMQ (reference sequence). DNA for the CDR3: TGTGCCAGCAGCTCATCCGGGACAGGGGAGGTTAGGCGAGAAAAACTGTTTTTT. It is translated as CASSSSGTGEVRREKLFF.

The gene calls are TRBV19 and TRBJ1-3; D is uncertain. The CDR3 contains 14 residues. V gave up 3 bases and J gave up 4 bases, with 10 bases separating them. Germline CDR1 and CDR2: LNHDA and SQIVND (reference sequence). The CDR3 DNA reads as TGTGCCAGTAGTATTTGGAATCGCGGAAACACCATATATTTT. Translated, it gives CASSIWNRGNTIYF.

The CDR3 DNA follows: TGCGCCAGCAGCCAAATCAGGGGAAGGACTGAAGCTTTCTTT. Protein: CASSQIRGRTEAFF. V gene TRBV4-1 combines with J gene TRBJ1-1, with D possibly TRBD1 on 6 matching bases. Trimming took off 2 bases at V and 5 bases at J, with 12 bases between the two ends. CDR3 length: 14 residues. CDR1 and CDR2 from the germline V gene are MGHRA and YSYEKL.

This clone was observed once. V usage is TRBV7-2 and J usage is TRBJ2-6; D tentatively fits TRBD1 or TRBD2 (6 bases each). The CDR3 consists of 17 residues. V was cut by 5 bases and J by 4 bases, with 18 bases left in between. Germline V gene sequence: CDR1 SGHTA, CDR2 FQGNSA. The DNA of the CDR3 is TGTGCCAGCAGCCCAGGGTGGGGGGCGCCCGGGGCCAACGTCCTGACTTTC. Translated: CASSPGWGAPGANVLTF.